This T cell receptor (beta chain) was identified during a study of early T cells in non-severe SARS-CoV-2 infection. This clonotype was observed at least ten times. Individual cDNA molecules were tagged with unique molecular identifiers. MiXCR was run by TCRdb on the 5' RACE reads, yielding one entry per CDR3 protein. The data hold some 54,000 distinct CDR3 sequences, with approximately 10% observed a single time. In germline, CDR1 is DFQATT, CDR2 SNEGSKA (reference sequence). The junction had 5 bases not matched to a gene; V was cut back by 4 bases and J by 4 bases. CDR3 length equals 13 residues. The V call is TRBV20-1, the J call TRBJ2-5; 8 nucleotides line up with TRBD2. Sequencing used whole blood. The TCR was taken from an adult who was a healthcare worker with PCR-confirmed SARS-CoV-2 infection or an uninfected control (not recorded which). CDR3: CSAKGLGLETQYF. The CDR3 nucleotides read TGCAGTGCTAAGGGACTAGGTTTAGAGACCCAGTACTTC.